The 10 T cell receptor beta chains presented below share a single source sample, sequenced in a study of T cell responses to AZD1222 COVID-19 vaccine. Sequenced by immunoSEQ multiplex PCR; TCRdb stores in-frame clones only, minus some. Among about 120,000 clones listed, about 90% were seen once. The sequences come from peripheral blood, collected 28 days after the second AZD1222 dose. The source of these receptors is an adult who received the AZD1222 COVID-19 vaccine.

V and J are TRBV11-1 and TRBJ1-1; D ambiguous. The germline V gene has CDR1 SGHAT and CDR2 FQDESV (reference sequence). V was trimmed by 1 base and J by 5 bases, leaving 11 bases between them. The CDR3 loop spans 14 amino acids. The CDR3 loop reads CASSLGRGATEAFF. CDR3 nucleotides: TGTGCCAGCAGCTTAGGACGGGGAGCGACTGAAGCTTTCTTT.

The rearrangement links TRBV28 to TRBJ1-1; 7 nucleotides line up with TRBD1. The V segment lost 7 bases and the J segment 1 base; nucleotides outside the gene matches: 9. Germline CDR1 and CDR2: MDHEN and SYDVKM. There are 15 residues in the CDR3. This chain's CDR3 is CASTSGAGGNTEAFF. CDR3 DNA: TGTGCCAGCACTTCCGGGGCAGGGGGGAACACTGAAGCTTTCTTT.

This chain uses TRBV28 with TRBJ1-2; D might be TRBD1 (5 bases). This CDR3 is built from 12 residues. Trimming removed 3 bases at V and 8 bases at J, with 10 bases between. Germline V gives CDR1 MDHEN, CDR2 SYDVKM. CDR3 coding DNA: TGTGCCAGCAGTTTGAGTCGGGGGGGCTACACCTTC. This codes for CASSLSRGGYTF.

The V and J genes are TRBV19 and TRBJ2-1; 7 positions agree with TRBD2. V lost 2 bases, J lost 4 bases, and 14 bases stayed unmatched. This CDR3 is built from 18 residues. Germline V gene lookup returns CDR1 LNHDA and CDR2 SQIVND (reference sequence). CDR3 in amino acids: CASSILYSRGRSYNEQFF. CDR3 sequence (DNA): TGTGCCAGTAGTATATTATACTCGCGGGGGAGATCGTACAATGAGCAGTTCTTC.

The CDR3 DNA reads TGTGCCAGCAGTGCAGGTGGGGGCGCGAGGCAGCCCCAGCATTTT. This translates into CASSAGGGARQPQHF. The chain carries TRBV28 and TRBJ1-5; weak D call: TRBD1 (6 bases). The CDR3 spans 15 residues. The V gene's germline CDR1 is MDHEN and CDR2 SYDVKM. The ends were cut back, 5 bases at V and 7 bases at J, with 18 bases in the middle.

The V gene is TRBV5-1, the J gene TRBJ2-7; D unclear. V lost 0 bases, J lost 7 bases, and 20 bases lay in between. Germline V CDR1 and CDR2: SGHRS, YFSETQ. The CDR3 spans 16 residues. The CDR3 region has the DNA TGCGCCAGCAGCTTGGCCACGGTCAGCCGCGTGAGGGAGCAGTACTTC. Translated, it gives CASSLATVSRVREQYF.

V usage is TRBV7-3 and J usage is TRBJ1-3; perhaps TRBD1 as D (6 bases). The germline V and J ends were trimmed by 4 bases and 8 bases, with 12 bases remaining between them. This CDR3 is 13 amino acids long. Germline CDR1 reads SGHTA; CDR2 reads FQGTGA. CDR3: CASSSGHGDTIYF. In nucleotides, the CDR3 is TGTGCCAGCAGCTCGGGACATGGGGACACCATATATTTT. Filled out from reference TRBV7-3 and TRBJ1-3, the complete variable domain reads GAGVSQTPSNKVTEKGKYVELRCDPISGHTALYWYRQSLGQGPEFLIYFQGTGAADDSGLPNDRFFAVRPEGSVSTLKIQRTERGDSAVYLCASSSGHGDTIYFGEGSWLTVV.

The chain employs TRBV5-8 and TRBJ1-3; TRBD1 might be the D (6 bases). Trimming took off 3 bases at V and 2 bases at J, with 15 bases between the two ends. Per the germline V gene, CDR1 is SGHTS and CDR2 is YDEGEE. This CDR3 is 16 amino acids long. CDR3 sequence reads: CASSWGPWRAGNTIYF. The DNA for the CDR3 is TGTGCCAGCAGCTGGGGGCCTTGGAGGGCTGGAAACACCATATATTTT.

The chain recombines TRBV30 with TRBJ1-1, with a tentative D call TRBD1 (6 bases). The germline gives CDR1 GTSNPN, CDR2 SVGIG (reference sequence). The CDR3 is made up of 13 amino acids. Trimming left V 5 bases short and J 5 bases short, with 15 bases between. The CDR3 loop reads CAWGWTAVTEAFF. CDR3 in DNA: TGTGCCTGGGGTTGGACAGCGGTGACTGAAGCTTTCTTT.

V gene TRBV19 combines with J gene TRBJ2-4; maybe TRBD1 (6 bases). CDR3 size: 16 residues. V lost 6 bases to trimming and J lost 3 bases, with 18 bases between them. Germline loops: CDR1 LNHDA, CDR2 SQIVND (reference sequence). This chain's CDR3 is CASSPRGSLGKNIQYF. In DNA form, the CDR3 reads TGTGCCAGTAGCCCTAGGGGGTCTCTAGGCAAAAACATTCAGTACTTC. Full variable domain (rest looked up from reference TRBV19 and TRBJ2-4): DGGITQSPKYLFRKEGQNVTLSCEQNLNHDAMYWYRQDPGQGLRLIYYSQIVNDFQKGDIAEGYSVSREKKESFPLTVTSAQKNPTAFYLCASSPRGSLGKNIQYFGAGTRLSVL.